Given below is one T cell receptor beta chain in context. Its target is unknown. This entry belongs to a study of CD8+CD57+ T cells in acquired aplastic anemia. Study-level information: Where healthy donors were concerned, CD4+ cells averaged about 10 million reads. General observations from the study: Fewer than 30 CD8+ CDR3 sequences were shared between patients and controls.

TCR beta VDJ combinations and CDR3 sequences were profiled from genomic DNA. TCRdb reprocessed the reads with MiXCR, giving one entry per CDR3 protein. The sample lists some 180,000 distinct CDR3 sequences; approximately 45% were seen once. The ends lost 2 bases at V and 7 bases at J; junction bases unmatched: 5. This CDR3 is built from 15 residues. Germline V CDR1 and CDR2: WNHNN, SYGVQD (reference sequence). V gene TRBV10-1 combines with J gene TRBJ2-1; 10 positions match TRBD2. Sequenced input: sorted CD4+, CD8+, or CD8+CD57+ T cells (not recorded which) from PBMCs. This clonotype originated in a human donor in good health. CDR3 residues: CASSELAGEVNEQFF. The DNA of the CDR3 is TGCGCCAGCAGTGAGCTAGCGGGAGAGGTAAATGAGCAGTTCTTC.